The rows below give T cell receptor beta chains drawn from one sample of a study of T cells in Graves' hyperthyroidism and ophthalmopathy. TCRdb analysed the multiplex PCR reads with MiXCR anew, one entry per CDR3 protein. Found here are around 620,000 distinct CDR3 sequences, roughly 16% of them singletons; the top ten hold less than 4.5%. Sequencing was done on a sample of blood. The receptors derive from a woman between 25 and 40 years old with Graves' hyperthyroidism. Both conserved end residues are trimmed from each CDR3.

j_call v_call cdr3_aa
TRBJ2-7 TRBV6-2/TRBV6-3 ASSYSTANYEQY
TRBJ2-3 TRBV6-6 ASSYPGTSGTSGADTQY
TRBJ1-6 TRBV3-1 ASSQGSSANSPLH
TRBJ2-7 TRBV11-1 ASSLLAGSYAQY
TRBJ2-1 TRBV4-1 ASRPTGGSFEQF
TRBJ2-7 TRBV6-2/TRBV6-3 ASSYLRGADEQY
TRBJ2-1 TRBV11-2 ASSNSGRGSPEF
TRBJ2-7 TRBV7-2 ASSRRQAPYEQY
TRBJ2-7 TRBV6-1 ASSEALRNPHEQY
TRBJ2-1 TRBV5-1 ASSLAGAAYNEQF
TRBJ2-2 TRBV5-1 ASSPFANTGELF
TRBJ2-3 TRBV5-1 ASSLIGGASTDTQY